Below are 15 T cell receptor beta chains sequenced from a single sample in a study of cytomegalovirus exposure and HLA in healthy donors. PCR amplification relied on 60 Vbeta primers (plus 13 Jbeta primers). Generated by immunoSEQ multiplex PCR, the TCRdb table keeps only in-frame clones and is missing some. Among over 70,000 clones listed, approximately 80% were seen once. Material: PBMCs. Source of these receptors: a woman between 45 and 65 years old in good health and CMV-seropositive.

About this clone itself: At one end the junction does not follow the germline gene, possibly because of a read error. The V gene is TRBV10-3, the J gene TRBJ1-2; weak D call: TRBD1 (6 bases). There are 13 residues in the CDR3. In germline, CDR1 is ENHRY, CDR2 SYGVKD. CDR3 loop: CAISATTGLNASF. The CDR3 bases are TGTGCCATCAGCGCTACGACAGGATTAAACGCCTCCTTC.

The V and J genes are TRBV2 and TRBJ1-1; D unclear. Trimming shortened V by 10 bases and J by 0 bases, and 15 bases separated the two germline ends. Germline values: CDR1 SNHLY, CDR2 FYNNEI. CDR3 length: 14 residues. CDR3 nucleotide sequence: TGTGCCATCCAACTACGGGGATTGAACACTGAAGCTTTCTTT. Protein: CAIQLRGLNTEAFF.

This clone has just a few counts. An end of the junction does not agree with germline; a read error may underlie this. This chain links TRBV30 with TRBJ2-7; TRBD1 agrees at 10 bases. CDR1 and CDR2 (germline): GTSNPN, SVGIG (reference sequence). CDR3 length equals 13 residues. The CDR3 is CAWNRDRGDEQYF. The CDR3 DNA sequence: TGTGCTTGGAACCGGGACAGGGGAGACGAGCAGTACTTC.

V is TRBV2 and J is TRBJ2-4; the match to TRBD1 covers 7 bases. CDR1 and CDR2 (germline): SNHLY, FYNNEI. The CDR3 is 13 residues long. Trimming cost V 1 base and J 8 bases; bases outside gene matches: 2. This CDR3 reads CASSEGGGYIQYF. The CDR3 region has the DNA TGTGCCAGCAGTGAAGGAGGGGGCTACATTCAGTACTTC. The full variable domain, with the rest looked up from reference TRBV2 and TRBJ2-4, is EPEVTQTPSHQVTQMGQEVILRCVPISNHLYFYWYRQILGQKVEFLVSFYNNEISEKSEIFDDQFSVERPDGSNFTLKIRSTKLEDSAMYFCASSEGGGYIQYFGAGTRLSVL.

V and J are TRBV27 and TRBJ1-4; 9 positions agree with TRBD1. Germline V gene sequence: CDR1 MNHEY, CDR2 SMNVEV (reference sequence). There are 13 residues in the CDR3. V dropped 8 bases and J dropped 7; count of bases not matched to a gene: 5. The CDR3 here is CASARQGGEKLFF. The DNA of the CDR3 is TGTGCCAGCGCCCGACAGGGGGGTGAAAAACTGTTTTTT.

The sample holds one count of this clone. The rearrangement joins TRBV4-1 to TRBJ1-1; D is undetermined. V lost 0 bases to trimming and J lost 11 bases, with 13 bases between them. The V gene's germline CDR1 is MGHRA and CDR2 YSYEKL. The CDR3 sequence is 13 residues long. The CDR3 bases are TGCGCCAGCAGCCAAGAAACCCCCTACGGGGCTTTCTTT. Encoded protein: CASSQETPYGAFF.

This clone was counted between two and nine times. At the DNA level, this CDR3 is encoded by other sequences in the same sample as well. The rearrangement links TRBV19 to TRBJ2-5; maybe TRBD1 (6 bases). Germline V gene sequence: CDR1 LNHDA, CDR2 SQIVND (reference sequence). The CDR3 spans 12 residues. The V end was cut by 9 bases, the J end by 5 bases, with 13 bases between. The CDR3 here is CASRQAGETQYF. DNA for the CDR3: TGTGCCAGCAGACAGGCTGGTGAGACCCAGTACTTC.

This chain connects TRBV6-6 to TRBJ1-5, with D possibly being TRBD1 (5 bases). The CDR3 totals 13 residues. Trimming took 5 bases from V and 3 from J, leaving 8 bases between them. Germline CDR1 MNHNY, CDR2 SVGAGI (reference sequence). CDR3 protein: CASSTGPNQPQHF. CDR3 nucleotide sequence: TGTGCCAGCAGTACAGGACCCAATCAGCCCCAGCATTTT.

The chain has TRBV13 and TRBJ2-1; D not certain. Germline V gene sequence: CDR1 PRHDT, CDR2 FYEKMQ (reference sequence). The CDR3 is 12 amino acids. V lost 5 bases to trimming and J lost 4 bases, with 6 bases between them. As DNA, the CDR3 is TGTGCCAGCAGCCCCCGGTACAATGAGCAGTTCTTC. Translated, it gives CASSPRYNEQFF.

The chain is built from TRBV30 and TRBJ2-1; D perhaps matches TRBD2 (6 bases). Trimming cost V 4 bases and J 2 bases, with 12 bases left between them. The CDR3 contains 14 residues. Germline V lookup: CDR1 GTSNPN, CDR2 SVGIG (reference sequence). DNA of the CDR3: TGTGCCTGGAAGGAGGGGCGAACCTACAATGAGCAGTTCTTC. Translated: CAWKEGRTYNEQFF.

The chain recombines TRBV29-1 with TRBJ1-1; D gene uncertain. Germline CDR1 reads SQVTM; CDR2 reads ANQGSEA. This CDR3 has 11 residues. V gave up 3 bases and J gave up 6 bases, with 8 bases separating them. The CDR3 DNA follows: TGCAGCGTTGAGAAGCGCGCTGAAGCTTTCTTT. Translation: CSVEKRAEAFF.

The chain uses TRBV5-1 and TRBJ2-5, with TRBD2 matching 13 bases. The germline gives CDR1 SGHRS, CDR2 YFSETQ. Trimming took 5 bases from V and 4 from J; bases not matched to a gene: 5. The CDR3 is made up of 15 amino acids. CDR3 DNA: TGCGCCAGCAGTACTAGCGGGGGGGCAGGAGAGACCCAGTACTTC. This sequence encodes CASSTSGGAGETQYF.

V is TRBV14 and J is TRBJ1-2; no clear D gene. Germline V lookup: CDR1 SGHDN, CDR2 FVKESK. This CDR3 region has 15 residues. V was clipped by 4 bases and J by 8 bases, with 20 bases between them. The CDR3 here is CASSRDLVAAGGYTF. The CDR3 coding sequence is TGTGCCAGCAGCCGGGATTTAGTAGCGGCGGGGGGCTACACCTTC. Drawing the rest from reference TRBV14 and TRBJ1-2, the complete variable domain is EAGVTQFPSHSVIEKGQTVTLRCDPISGHDNLYWYRRVMGKEIKFLLHFVKESKQDESGMPNNRFLAERTGGTYSTLKVQPAELEDSGVYFCASSRDLVAAGGYTFGSGTRLTVV.

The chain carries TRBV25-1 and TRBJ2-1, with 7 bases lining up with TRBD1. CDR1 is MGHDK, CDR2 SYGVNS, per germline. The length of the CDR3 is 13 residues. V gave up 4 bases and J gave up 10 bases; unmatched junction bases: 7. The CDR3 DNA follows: TGTGCCAGCAGTGTGACAGGGTCCGGCGAGCAGTTCTTC. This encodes CASSVTGSGEQFF. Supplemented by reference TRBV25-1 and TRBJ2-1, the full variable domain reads EADIYQTPRYLVIGTGKKITLECSQTMGHDKMYWYQQDPGMELHLIHYSYGVNSTEKGDLSSESTVSRIRTEHFPLTLESARPSHTSQYLCASSVTGSGEQFFGPGTRLTVL.

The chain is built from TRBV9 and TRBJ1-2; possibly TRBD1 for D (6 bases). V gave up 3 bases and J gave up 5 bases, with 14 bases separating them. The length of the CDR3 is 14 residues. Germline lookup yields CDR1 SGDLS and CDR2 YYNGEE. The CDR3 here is CASSATDSRYGYTF. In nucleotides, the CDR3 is TGTGCCAGCAGCGCCACGGACAGTCGTTATGGCTACACCTTC.